The clone carrying this T cell receptor beta chain was seen ten or more times. Its antigen is unidentified. The data stem from a study of T-cell reconstitution after alpha-beta-depleted transplantation in children. Study-wide points: In patients about two months after transplant, alpha-beta T cells reportedly arose from several hundred expanded graft clones. Most T-cell counts and diversity one year after the transplant came from T cells that were newly produced.

Unique molecular identifiers featured in how the TCRbeta library was prepared. TCRdb re-analysed the PCR reads in MiXCR, keeping a single row per CDR3 protein. The repertoire consists of around 490,000 distinct CDR3 sequences, with roughly an eighth occurring once and the leading ten covering around 15%. This CDR3 is built from 18 residues. V lost 1 base and J lost 2; bases outside the gene matches: 11. Germline assignment: CDR1 DFQATT and CDR2 SNEGSKA (reference sequence). This specimen consisted of PBMCs, mostly from graft donor cells, obtained 180 days after TCRalphabeta/CD19-depleted stem cell transplant. This TCR came from a female patient between 2 and 10 years old who had a stem cell transplant for aplastic anemia, so the T cells may come from the graft donor. V usage is TRBV20-1 and J usage is TRBJ2-1; 10 nucleotides match TRBD2. The CDR3 region has the DNA TGCAGTGCTAGAGGGGCTAGCGGGAGTTCCGACCCCTACAATGAGCAGTTCTTC. As protein: CSARGASGSSDPYNEQFF.